This T cell receptor (beta chain) was identified in a study of blood T cells in healthy people across ages. A second PCR of 7 to 11 cycles used a sample-barcoded 5' primer and a J-beta primer mix. Researchers report that a template-switch adaptor with 12 random nucleotides tagged each cDNA molecule. TCRdb reprocessed the 5' RACE reads with MiXCR, giving one entry per CDR3 protein. The sample includes about a million distinct CDR3 sequences, roughly two fifths of them seen just once. This clonotype occurred a few times. Its antigen is unknown. The study, taken as a whole, reports: Unsorted PBMCs blocked a conclusive comparison of naive and antigen-experienced cells. Roughly linear declines in TCR beta diversity per million T cells occurred with age. Across samples, TCR beta diversity tracked strongly with naive T cell percentage.

Sequenced: blood. The clonotype comes from a man younger than 30 in good health.

DNA for the CDR3: TGCAGTGCTAGAGTGGCGAGTAATAATGAGCAGTTCTTC. Its protein product is CSARVASNNEQFF. The gene calls are TRBV20-1 and TRBJ2-1; unclear D gene. V was cut by 1 base and J by 7 bases, with 11 bases left in between. CDR3 length: 13 amino acids. Germline CDR1 DFQATT, CDR2 SNEGSKA (reference sequence).